The source of this T cell receptor beta chain is a study of blood T cell repertoires in COVID-19. Study-wide background: The samples span acute and convalescent COVID-19 from the United States, Italy and Spain. T cells, B-cell-depleted T cells, or PBMCs supplied cDNA or gDNA.

The germline V gene encodes CDR1 LGHDT and CDR2 YNNKEL (reference sequence). This CDR3 region has 14 residues. The V end was cut by 3 bases, the J end by 0 bases, with 8 bases between. Per the original data handling: Using reference gene primer amplification, nucleated cell counts were estimated. Libraries were prepared by immunoSEQ multiplex PCR; TCRdb keeps only in-frame clonotypes and omits some of them. The V and J calls and clone size are taken from that table; D and trimming were inferred from the DNA. The table has 150,000 to 160,000 clones, 91% seen once. The sequenced sample consisted of peripheral blood. The clonotype comes from a man aged 50 to 59 with acute or convalescent COVID-19. The J gene is TRBJ1-2, the V gene TRBV3-1 (or the pseudogene TRBV3-2), with unresolved D. DNA of the CDR3: TGTGCCAGCAGCCAGGAGGGCGCTAACTATGGCTACACCTTC. Residues: CASSQEGANYGYTF.